This T cell receptor (beta chain) originates from a study of T cell responses to AZD1222 COVID-19 vaccine. Turning to this clone: Its antigen is not known.

Study-wide results and limits: Spike-spanning, vaccine-associated CD4 TCRs were dominant at 160-218 and 743-854. Repertoire sampling occurred only after the peak T cell response.

Deletions cut 4 bases from V and 8 bases from J, with 11 bases between. CDR1 is LNHDA, CDR2 SQIVND, per germline (reference sequence). This CDR3 is 12 amino acids long. Assay: immunoSEQ multiplex PCR; the TCRdb copy retains only in-frame clones and omits some. There are approximately 130,000 clones in the sample; 80% to 90% occur only once, and around 9.5% lies in the top ten. The chain recombines TRBV19 with TRBJ1-1; the D is unclear. The material sequenced was peripheral blood, taken 28 days after the second AZD1222 dose. This clonotype was obtained from an adult who received the AZD1222 COVID-19 vaccine. In DNA form, the CDR3 reads TGTGCCAGTAGTAGGGCCCTCATGGAAGCTTTCTTT. As protein: CASSRALMEAFF.